This entry concerns a single T cell receptor (beta chain). Its antigen remains unknown. The data derive from a study of T cells after yellow fever vaccination. UMIs and a universal primer site were added when TCR cDNA was made by 5'RACE template switching. TCRdb recomputed calls from the 5' RACE reads with MiXCR, one row per CDR3 protein. Of hundreds of thousands of distinct CDR3 sequences in the sample, approximately 13% were seen once. Overall study results and limits: FACS-sorted repertoires might harbor abundant contaminating clonotypes from the bulk population. Among primary-vaccination clones, most reappeared after the booster, at approximately 96% for CD4 and more than 75% for CD8.

CDR1 and CDR2 from the germline V gene are LNHDA and SQIVND (reference sequence). The CDR3 length is 14 residues. Trimming at V came to 3 bases and at J to 3 bases, leaving 2 bases not matched to a gene. The rearrangement joins TRBV19 to TRBJ1-3; 7 bases agree with TRBD1. This TCR was recovered from a man aged 25 to 45 who received the YFV17D yellow fever vaccine. Sequenced material: PBMCs, taken on the day of the yellow fever booster vaccination. The CDR3 nucleotides are TGTGCCAGTAGTATCGGACAGGTTGGAAACACCATATATTTT. Translating it yields CASSIGQVGNTIYF.